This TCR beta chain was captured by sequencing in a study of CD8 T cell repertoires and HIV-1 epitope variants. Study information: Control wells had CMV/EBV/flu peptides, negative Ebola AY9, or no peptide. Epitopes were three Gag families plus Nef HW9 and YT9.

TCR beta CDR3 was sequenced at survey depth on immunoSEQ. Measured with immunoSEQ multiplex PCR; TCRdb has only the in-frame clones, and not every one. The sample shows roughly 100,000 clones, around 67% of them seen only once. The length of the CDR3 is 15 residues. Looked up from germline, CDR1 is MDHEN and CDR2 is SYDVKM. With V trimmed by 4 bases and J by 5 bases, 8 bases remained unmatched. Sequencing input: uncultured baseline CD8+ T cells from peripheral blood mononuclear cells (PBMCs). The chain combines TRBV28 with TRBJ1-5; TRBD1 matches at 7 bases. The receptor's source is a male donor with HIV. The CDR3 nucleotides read TGTGCCAGCAGTTACCTGACAGGGTCGTATCAGCCCCAGCATTTT. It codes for CASSYLTGSYQPQHF.